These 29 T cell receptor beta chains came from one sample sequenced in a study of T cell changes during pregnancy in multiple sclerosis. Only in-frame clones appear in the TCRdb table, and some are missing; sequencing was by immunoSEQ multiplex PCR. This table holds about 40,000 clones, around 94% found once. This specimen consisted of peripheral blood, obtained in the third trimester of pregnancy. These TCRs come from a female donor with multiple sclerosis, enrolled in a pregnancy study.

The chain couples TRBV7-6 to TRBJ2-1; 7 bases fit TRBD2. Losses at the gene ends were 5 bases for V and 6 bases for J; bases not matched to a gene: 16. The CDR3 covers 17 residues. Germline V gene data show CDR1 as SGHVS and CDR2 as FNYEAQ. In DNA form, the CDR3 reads TGTGCCAGCAGCCCCCGAAGAGCCAGCGGGACTTTCAATGAGCAGTTCTTC. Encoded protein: CASSPRRASGTFNEQFF.

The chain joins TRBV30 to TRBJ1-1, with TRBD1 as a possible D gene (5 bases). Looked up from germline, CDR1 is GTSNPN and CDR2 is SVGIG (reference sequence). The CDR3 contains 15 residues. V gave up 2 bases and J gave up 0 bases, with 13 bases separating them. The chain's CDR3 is CAWSHQQAMNTEAFF. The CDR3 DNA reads TGTGCCTGGAGTCACCAACAGGCCATGAACACTGAAGCTTTCTTT.

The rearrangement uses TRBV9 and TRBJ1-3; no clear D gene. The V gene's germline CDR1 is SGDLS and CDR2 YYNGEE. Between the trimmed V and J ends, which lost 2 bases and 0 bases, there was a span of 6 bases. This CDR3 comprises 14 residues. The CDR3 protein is CASSVSFSGNTIYF. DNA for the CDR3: TGTGCCAGCAGCGTGTCGTTCTCTGGAAACACCATATATTTT.

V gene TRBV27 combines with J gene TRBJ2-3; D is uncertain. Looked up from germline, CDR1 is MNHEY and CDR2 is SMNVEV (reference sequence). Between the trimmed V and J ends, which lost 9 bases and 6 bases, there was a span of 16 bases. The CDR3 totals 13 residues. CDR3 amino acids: CASQTQPSDTQYF. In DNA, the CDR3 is TGTGCCAGTCAGACTCAACCTTCCGATACGCAGTATTTT.

The CDR3 is CASSEGTGLPGELFF. CDR3 nucleotide sequence: TGTGCCAGCAGCGAAGGGACAGGGTTACCCGGGGAGCTGTTTTTT. The chain links TRBV27 to TRBJ2-2, with TRBD1 matching over 9 bases. The J segment lost 6 bases and the V segment lost 6 bases, leaving 8 bases of the junction unmatched. This CDR3 comprises 15 residues. Germline V gene data show CDR1 as MNHEY and CDR2 as SMNVEV (reference sequence).

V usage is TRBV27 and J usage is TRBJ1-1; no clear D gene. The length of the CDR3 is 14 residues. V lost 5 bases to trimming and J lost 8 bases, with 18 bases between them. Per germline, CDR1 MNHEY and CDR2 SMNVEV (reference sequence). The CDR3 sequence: CASSPGLLASEAFF. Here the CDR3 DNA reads TGTGCCAGCAGTCCGGGGTTGCTTGCGTCCGAAGCTTTCTTT.

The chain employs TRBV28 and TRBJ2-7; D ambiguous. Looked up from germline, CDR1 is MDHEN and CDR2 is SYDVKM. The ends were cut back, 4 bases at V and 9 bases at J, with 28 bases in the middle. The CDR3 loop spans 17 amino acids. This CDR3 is CASSSRSLLPSRLGQYF. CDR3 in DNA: TGTGCCAGCAGTTCCCGCTCTCTGCTGCCCTCGCGGCTGGGGCAGTACTTC.

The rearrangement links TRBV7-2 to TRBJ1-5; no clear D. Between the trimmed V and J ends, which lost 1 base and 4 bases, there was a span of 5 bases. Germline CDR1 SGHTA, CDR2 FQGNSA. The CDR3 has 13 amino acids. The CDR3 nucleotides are TGTGCCAGCAGCTTAGTTTCGAATCAGCCCCAGCATTTT. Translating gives CASSLVSNQPQHF.

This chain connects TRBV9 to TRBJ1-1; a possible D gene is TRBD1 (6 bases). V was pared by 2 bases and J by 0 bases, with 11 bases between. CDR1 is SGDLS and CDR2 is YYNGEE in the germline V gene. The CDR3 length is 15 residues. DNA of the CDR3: TGTGCCAGCAGCGTGGGCGGACAGCTGAACACTGAAGCTTTCTTT. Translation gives CASSVGGQLNTEAFF.

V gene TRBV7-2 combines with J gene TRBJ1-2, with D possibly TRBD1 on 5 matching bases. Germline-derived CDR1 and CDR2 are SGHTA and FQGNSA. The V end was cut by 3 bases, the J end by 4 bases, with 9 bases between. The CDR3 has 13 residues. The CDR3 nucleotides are TGTGCCAGCAGCTTCCCGGGGGGCTATGGCTACACCTTC. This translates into CASSFPGGYGYTF. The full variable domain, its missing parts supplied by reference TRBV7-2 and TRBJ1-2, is GAGVSQSPSNKVTEKGKDVELRCDPISGHTALYWYRQSLGQGLEFLIYFQGNSAPDKSGLPSDRFSAERTGGSVSTLTIQRTQQEDSAVYLCASSFPGGYGYTFGSGTRLTVV.

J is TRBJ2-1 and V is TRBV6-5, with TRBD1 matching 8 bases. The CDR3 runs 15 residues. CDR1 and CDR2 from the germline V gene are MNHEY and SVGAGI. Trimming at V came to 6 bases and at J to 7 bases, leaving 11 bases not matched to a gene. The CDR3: CASRYFGQGPNEQFF. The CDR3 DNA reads TGTGCCAGCAGATATTTTGGACAGGGTCCGAATGAGCAGTTCTTC.

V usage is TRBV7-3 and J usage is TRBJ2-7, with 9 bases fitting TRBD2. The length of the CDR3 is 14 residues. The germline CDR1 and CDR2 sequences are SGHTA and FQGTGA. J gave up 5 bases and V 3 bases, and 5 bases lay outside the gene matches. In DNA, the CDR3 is TGTGCCAGCAGCTTGGGCGGGGGGGCTCACGAGCAGTACTTC. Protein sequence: CASSLGGGAHEQYF.

CDR3 nucleotides: TGTGCCACCAAATTGAGCGGGAGTTCCTACAATGAGCAGTTCTTC. As protein: CATKLSGSSYNEQFF. This sequence joins TRBV10-3 and TRBJ2-1, with 8 bases matching TRBD2. Germline CDR1 ENHRY, CDR2 SYGVKD. The CDR3 runs 15 residues. Trimming cost V 10 bases and J 1 base; bases outside gene matches: 9.

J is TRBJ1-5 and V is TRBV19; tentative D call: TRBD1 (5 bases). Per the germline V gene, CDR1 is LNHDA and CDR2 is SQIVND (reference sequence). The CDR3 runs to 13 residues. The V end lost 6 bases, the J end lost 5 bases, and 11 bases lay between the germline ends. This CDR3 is CASRSDRHQPQHF. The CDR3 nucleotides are TGTGCCAGTAGGAGCGACAGACATCAGCCCCAGCATTTT.

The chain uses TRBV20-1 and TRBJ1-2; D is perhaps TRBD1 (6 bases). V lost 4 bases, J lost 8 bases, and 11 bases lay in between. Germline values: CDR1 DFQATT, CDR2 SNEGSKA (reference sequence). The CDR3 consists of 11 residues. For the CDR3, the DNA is TGCAGTGCTACCACAGGGAGCGGCTACACCTTC. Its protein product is CSATTGSGYTF.

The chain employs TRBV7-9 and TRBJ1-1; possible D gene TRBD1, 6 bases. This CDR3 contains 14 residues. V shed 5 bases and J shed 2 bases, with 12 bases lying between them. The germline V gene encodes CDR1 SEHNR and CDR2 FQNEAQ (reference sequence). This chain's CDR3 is CASSPRGFNTEAFF. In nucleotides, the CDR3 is TGTGCCAGCAGCCCCAGGGGATTTAACACTGAAGCTTTCTTT.

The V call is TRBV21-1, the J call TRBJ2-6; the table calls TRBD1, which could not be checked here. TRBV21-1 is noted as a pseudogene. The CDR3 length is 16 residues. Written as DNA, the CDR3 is TGTGCCAGCAGCAAAGCCCAGGGATCTGGGGCCAACGTCCTGACTTTC. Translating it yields CASSKAQGSGANVLTF.

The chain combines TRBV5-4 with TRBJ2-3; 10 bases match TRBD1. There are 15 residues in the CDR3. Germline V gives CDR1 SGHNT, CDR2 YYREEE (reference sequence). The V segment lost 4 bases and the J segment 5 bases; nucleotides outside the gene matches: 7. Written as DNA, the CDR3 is TGTGCCAGCAGCGTGCGGACAGGGGGTATAGATACGCAGTATTTT. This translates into CASSVRTGGIDTQYF.

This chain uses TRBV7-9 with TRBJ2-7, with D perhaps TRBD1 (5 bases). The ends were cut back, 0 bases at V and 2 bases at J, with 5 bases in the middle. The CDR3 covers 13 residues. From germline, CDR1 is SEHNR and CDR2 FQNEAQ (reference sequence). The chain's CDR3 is CASSLAGAYEQYF. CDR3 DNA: TGTGCCAGCAGCTTAGCAGGGGCCTACGAGCAGTACTTC.

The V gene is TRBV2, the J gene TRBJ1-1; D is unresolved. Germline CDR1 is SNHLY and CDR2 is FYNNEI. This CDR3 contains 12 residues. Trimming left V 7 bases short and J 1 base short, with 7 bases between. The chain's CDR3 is CASIAGNTEAFF. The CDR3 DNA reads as TGTGCCAGCATCGCAGGGAACACTGAAGCTTTCTTT.

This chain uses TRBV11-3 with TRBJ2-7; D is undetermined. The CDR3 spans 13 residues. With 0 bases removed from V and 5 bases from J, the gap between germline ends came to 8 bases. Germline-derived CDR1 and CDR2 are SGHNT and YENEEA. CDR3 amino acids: CASSLDQVDEQYF. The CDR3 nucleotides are TGTGCCAGCAGCTTAGATCAGGTAGACGAGCAGTACTTC.

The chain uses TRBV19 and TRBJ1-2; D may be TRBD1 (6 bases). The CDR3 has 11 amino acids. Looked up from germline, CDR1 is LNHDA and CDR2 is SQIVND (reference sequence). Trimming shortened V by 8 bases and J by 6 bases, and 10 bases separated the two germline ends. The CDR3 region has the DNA TGTGCCAGTCGGGGGGGGCATGGCTACACCTTC. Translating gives CASRGGHGYTF.

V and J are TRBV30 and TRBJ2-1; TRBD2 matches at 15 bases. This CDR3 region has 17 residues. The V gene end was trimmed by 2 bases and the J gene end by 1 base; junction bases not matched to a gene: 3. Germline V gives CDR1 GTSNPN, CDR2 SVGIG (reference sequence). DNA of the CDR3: TGTGCCTGGAGTACAGGGACTAGCGGGAGGTCCTACAATGAGCAGTTCTTC. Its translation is CAWSTGTSGRSYNEQFF.

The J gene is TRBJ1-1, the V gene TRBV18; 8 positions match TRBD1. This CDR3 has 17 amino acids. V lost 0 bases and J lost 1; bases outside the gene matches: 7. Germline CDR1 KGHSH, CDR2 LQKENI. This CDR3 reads CASSPPRTGNRNTEAFF. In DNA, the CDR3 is TGTGCCAGCTCACCACCCCGGACAGGGAATAGGAACACTGAAGCTTTCTTT.

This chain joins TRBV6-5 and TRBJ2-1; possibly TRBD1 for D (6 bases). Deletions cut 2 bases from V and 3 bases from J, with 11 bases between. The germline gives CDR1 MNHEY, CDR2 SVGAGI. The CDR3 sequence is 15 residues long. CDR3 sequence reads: CASSYGRGDYNEQFF. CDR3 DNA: TGTGCCAGCAGTTACGGCAGGGGCGACTACAATGAGCAGTTCTTC.

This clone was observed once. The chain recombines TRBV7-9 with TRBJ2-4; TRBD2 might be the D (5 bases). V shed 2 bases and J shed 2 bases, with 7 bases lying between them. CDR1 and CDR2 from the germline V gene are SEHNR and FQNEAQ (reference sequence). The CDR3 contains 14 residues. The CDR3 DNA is TGTGCCAGCAGCTTATCGGGGACCAAAAACATTCAGTACTTC. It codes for CASSLSGTKNIQYF.

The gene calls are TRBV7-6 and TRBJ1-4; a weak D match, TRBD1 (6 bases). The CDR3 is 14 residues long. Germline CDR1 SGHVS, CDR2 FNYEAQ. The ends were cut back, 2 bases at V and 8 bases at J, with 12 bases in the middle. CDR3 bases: TGTGCCAGCAGCTTAAGAACAGGGTACGAAAAACTGTTTTTT. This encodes CASSLRTGYEKLFF.

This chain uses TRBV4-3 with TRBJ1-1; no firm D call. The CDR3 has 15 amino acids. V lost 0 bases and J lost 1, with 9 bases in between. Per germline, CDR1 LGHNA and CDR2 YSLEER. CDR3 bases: TGCGCCAGCAGCCAAGAGCAGGACTGGAACACTGAAGCTTTCTTT. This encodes CASSQEQDWNTEAFF.

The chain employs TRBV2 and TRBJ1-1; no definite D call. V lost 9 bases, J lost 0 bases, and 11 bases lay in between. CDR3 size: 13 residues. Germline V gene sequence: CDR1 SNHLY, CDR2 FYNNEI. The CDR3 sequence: CASAQILNTEAFF. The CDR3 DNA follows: TGTGCCAGTGCTCAGATACTGAACACTGAAGCTTTCTTT.